A selection of T cell receptor beta chains follows, all from one sample in a study of T-cell reconstitution after alpha-beta-depleted transplantation in children. A single record per CDR3 protein comes from TCRdb applying MiXCR to the PCR reads. The sample records 30,000 to 40,000 distinct CDR3 sequences, under 7.5% being singletons. The input for sequencing was peripheral blood, taken 60 days after TCRalphabeta/CD19-depleted stem cell transplant. These receptors were taken from a child younger than two who had a stem cell transplant for acute myeloid leukemia, so the T cells may come from the graft donor. The CDR3 runs from the conserved cysteine through the conserved F or W. D genes are given only for firm matches. A row's size may be missing; if present it is once, few, many or a size class.

j_gene,d_gene,abundance,v_gene,CDR3nt,CDR3aa
TRBJ1-3,NA,many,TRBV20-1,TGCAGTGCTAGAGATGGGGCAGGCGACGACTCCGGAAACACCATATATTTT,CSARDGAGDDSGNTIYF
TRBJ2-5,NA,many,TRBV29-1,TGCAGCGTTGATCAACAGGGGACCCAGTACTTC,CSVDQQGTQYF
TRBJ1-1,NA,many,TRBV6-5,TGTGCCAGCAGCATGCTGGGAGGGTCGACCACTGAAGCTTTCTTT,CASSMLGGSTTEAFF
TRBJ2-5,NA,many,TRBV11-2,TGTGCCAGCAGCTTAGTGTGGGACCAGCTCGGGCAGGGGCAAGAGACCCAGTACTTC,CASSLVWDQLGQGQETQYF
TRBJ2-7,NA,many,TRBV9,TGTGCCAGCAGCGTAGAGGGGAGCTCCTACGAGCAGTACTTC,CASSVEGSSYEQYF
TRBJ1-1,NA,many,TRBV25-1,TGTGCCAGCAGTGCCGGGGAAGCTTTCTTT,CASSAGEAFF
TRBJ2-1,TRBD2,many,TRBV7-8,TGTGCCAGCAGCTTAGCGTCCGGGGTAGCGGGTCAGGACTACAATGAGCAGTTCTTC,CASSLASGVAGQDYNEQFF
TRBJ1-5,NA,few,TRBV28,TGTGCCAGCAGTGCCGCCGGGACTCAGCCCCAGCATTTT,CASSAAGTQPQHF
TRBJ2-1,NA,few,TRBV12-3/TRBV12-4,TGTGCCTGCTGTTTAGCGCGATTGGCTAGAGGGGTCTTCAATGAGCAGTTCTTC,CACCLARLARGVFNEQFF
TRBJ2-1,TRBD2,many,TRBV5-6,TGTGCCAGCAGCCCTTCCCCGGCGGGGGGGGTGTACAATGAGCAGTTCTTC,CASSPSPAGGVYNEQFF
TRBJ1-1,TRBD1,many,TRBV29-1,TGCAGCGTTGAAATCCGGAGGGGGCATGGTACTGAAGCTTTCTTT,CSVEIRRGHGTEAFF
TRBJ2-7,NA,NA,TRBV7-6,TGTGCCAGCAGCTTCCGCGGGCGGACCTACGAGCAGTACTTC,CASSFRGRTYEQYF
TRBJ2-3,TRBD1,many,TRBV27,TGTGCCAGCAGTTTAGCAGGGGGCAGGCCAGATACGCAGTATTTT,CASSLAGGRPDTQYF
TRBJ1-1,NA,many,TRBV6-1,TGTGCCACTCAGGGAAGGGGTTACACTGAAGCTTTCTTT,CATQGRGYTEAFF
TRBJ1-2,NA,many,TRBV6-5,TGTGCCAGTCCCAACCTCTGGGAGGAGCATGGCTACACCTTC,CASPNLWEEHGYTF
TRBJ1-5,NA,many,TRBV12-3/TRBV12-4,TGTGCCAGCAGTTTAGGGCCCCAAGTGGATCAGCCCCAGCATTTT,CASSLGPQVDQPQHF
TRBJ2-1,TRBD2,once,TRBV6-2/TRBV6-3,TGTGCCAGCAGCAGAGGACTAGGCAATGAGCAGTTCTTC,CASSRGLGNEQFF
TRBJ2-5,NA,many,TRBV4-2,TGTGCCAGCAGCAGGGAGCGACGGGAAGAGACCCAGTACTTC,CASSRERREETQYF
TRBJ2-7,TRBD1,many,TRBV27,TGTGCCAGCAGAATTCGGGACAGGGGAACCTACGAGCAGTACTTC,CASRIRDRGTYEQYF
TRBJ1-1,TRBD1,many,TRBV12-3/TRBV12-4,TGTGCCAGCAGTTTGGGCCGCGGGGACAGGGAAGCTTTCTTT,CASSLGRGDREAFF
TRBJ2-1,TRBD2,many,TRBV5-1,TGCGCCAGCAGCCGACTAGCGGGGGAACTGCGGGAGGAGTTCTTC,CASSRLAGELREEFF
TRBJ2-7,NA,many,TRBV10-3,TGTGCCATCAAGGATAGCGGCTACGAGCAGTACTTC,CAIKDSGYEQYF
TRBJ1-5,NA,many,TRBV12-3/TRBV12-4,TGTGCCAGCAGTTTACAGGGTCGGCAGCCCCAGCATTTT,CASSLQGRQPQHF
TRBJ2-1,NA,many,TRBV29-1,TGCAGCGTTCGACCTCGTAATGAGCAGTTCTTC,CSVRPRNEQFF
TRBJ2-7,TRBD1,many,TRBV28,TGTGCCAGCAGTTTTACAGGGGGCGGCGAGCAGTACTTC,CASSFTGGGEQYF
TRBJ2-2,TRBD1,NA,TRBV11-2,TGTACCAGCAGTTTAGAGGTGGGCGCCCGGGACAGTAACACCGGGGAGCTGTTTTTT,CTSSLEVGARDSNTGELFF
TRBJ2-7,NA,many,TRBV4-3,TGCGCCAGCAGCCAAGATCTACCCTACGAGCAGTACTTC,CASSQDLPYEQYF
TRBJ2-7,TRBD1,many,TRBV7-9,TGTGCCAGCAGCGGAGGGACAGGGAACGAGCAGTACTTC,CASSGGTGNEQYF
TRBJ2-7,NA,many,TRBV7-9,TGTGCCAGCAGCTCGCAAGACGAGCAGTACTTC,CASSSQDEQYF
TRBJ2-3,TRBD2,many,TRBV20-1,TGCAGTGCTAGCCGACTAGCGGAACGCACAGATACGCAGTATTTT,CSASRLAERTDTQYF
TRBJ2-3,TRBD1,many,TRBV4-3,TGCGCCAGCAGCCAAGTTGCCCGGACAGGGAAGAGAGATACGCAGTATTTT,CASSQVARTGKRDTQYF
TRBJ2-2,NA,many,TRBV29-1,TGCAGCGTTGAAGGGGCGGGGCGAGTCGGGGAGCTGTTTTTT,CSVEGAGRVGELFF
TRBJ2-7,NA,many,TRBV7-8,TGTGCCAGCAGCTCCCGCCGTCGAGGGTACGAGCAGTACTTC,CASSSRRRGYEQYF
TRBJ2-2,TRBD2,NA,TRBV7-9,TGTGCCAGCGCCCGGGGGGGCACCGGGGAGCTGTTTTTT,CASARGGTGELFF
TRBJ2-2,NA,many,TRBV7-3,TGTGCCAGCAGCTTATATCTCACCGGGGAGCTGTTTTTT,CASSLYLTGELFF